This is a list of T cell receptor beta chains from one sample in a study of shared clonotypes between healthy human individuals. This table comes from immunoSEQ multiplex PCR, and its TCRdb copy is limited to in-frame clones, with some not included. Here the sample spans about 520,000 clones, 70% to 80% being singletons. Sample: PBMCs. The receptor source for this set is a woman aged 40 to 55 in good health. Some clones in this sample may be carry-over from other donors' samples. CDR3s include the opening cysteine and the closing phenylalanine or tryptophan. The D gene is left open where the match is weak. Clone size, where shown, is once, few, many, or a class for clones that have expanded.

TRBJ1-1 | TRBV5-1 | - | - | CASSLEGHGPEAFF | TGCGCCAGCAGCTTGGAGGGCCACGGACCTGAAGCTTTCTTT
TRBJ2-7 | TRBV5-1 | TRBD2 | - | CASSLVGGSGYEQYF | TGCGCCAGCAGCTTGGTTGGCGGGAGTGGATACGAGCAGTACTTC
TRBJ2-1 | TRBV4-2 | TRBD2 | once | CASSHPGLDRYNEQFF | TGTGCCAGCAGCCACCCCGGACTAGACCGCTACAATGAGCAGTTCTTC
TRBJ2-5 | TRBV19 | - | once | CASSMGQGETQYF | TGTGCCAGTAGTATGGGGCAGGGGGAGACCCAGTACTTC
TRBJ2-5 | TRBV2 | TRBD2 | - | CASIEREGLRETQYF | TGTGCCAGCATAGAGCGGGAGGGCCTAAGAGAGACCCAGTACTTC
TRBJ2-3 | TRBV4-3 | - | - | CASSQDPFPGTGVDTQYF | TGCGCCAGCAGCCAAGATCCCTTCCCCGGGACTGGGGTAGATACGCAGTATTTT
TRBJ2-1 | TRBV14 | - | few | CASSQAKLLGDEQFF | TGTGCCAGCAGCCAAGCGAAGCTTCTAGGGGATGAGCAGTTCTTC
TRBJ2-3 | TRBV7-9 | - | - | CASSQAGDGWDTQYF | TGTGCCAGCAGCCAGGCTGGGGACGGGTGGGATACGCAGTATTTT
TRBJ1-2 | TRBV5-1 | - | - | CASRSSEYGYTF | TGCGCCAGCAGGAGCAGCGAGTATGGCTACACCTTC
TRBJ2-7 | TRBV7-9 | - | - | CASSLPRDTLLGGYEQYF | TGTGCCAGCAGCTTACCCCGGGACACCCTTTTGGGGGGCTACGAGCAGTACTTC
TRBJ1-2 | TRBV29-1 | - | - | CSVGSPITF | TGCAGCGTTGGGAGCCCTATCACCTTC
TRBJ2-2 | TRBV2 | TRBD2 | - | CASRATSGRIGELFF | TGTGCCAGCAGGGCCACTAGCGGGAGGATCGGGGAGCTGTTTTTT
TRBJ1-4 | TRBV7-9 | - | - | CASSKAGLGDEKLFF | TGTGCCAGCAGCAAAGCGGGGTTGGGAGATGAAAAACTGTTTTTT
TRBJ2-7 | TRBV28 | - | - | CASSPPPKGGFADEQYF | TGTGCCAGCAGTCCCCCCCCGAAAGGAGGTTTTGCCGACGAGCAGTACTTC
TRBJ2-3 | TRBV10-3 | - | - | CATGPGTTRDTQYF | TGTGCCACCGGGCCCGGGACAACCCGGGATACGCAGTATTTT
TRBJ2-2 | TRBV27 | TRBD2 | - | CASSLVLAGSSGELFF | TGTGCCAGCAGTTTAGTGCTAGCGGGAAGTTCCGGGGAGCTGTTTTTT